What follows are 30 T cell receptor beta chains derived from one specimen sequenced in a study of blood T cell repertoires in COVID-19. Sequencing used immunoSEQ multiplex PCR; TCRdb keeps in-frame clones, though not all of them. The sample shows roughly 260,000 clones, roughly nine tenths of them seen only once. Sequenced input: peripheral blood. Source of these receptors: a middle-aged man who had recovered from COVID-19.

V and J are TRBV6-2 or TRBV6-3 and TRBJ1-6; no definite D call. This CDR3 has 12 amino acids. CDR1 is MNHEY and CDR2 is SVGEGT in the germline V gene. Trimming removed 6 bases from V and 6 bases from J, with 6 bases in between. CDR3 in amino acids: CASSPLNSPLHF. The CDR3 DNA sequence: TGTGCCAGCAGCCCACTTAATTCACCCCTCCACTTT.

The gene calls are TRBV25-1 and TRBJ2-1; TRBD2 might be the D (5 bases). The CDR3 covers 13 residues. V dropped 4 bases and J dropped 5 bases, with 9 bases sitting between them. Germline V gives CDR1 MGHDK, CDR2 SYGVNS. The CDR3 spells CASSGLAHNEQFF. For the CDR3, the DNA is TGTGCCAGCAGTGGGCTAGCCCACAATGAGCAGTTCTTC.

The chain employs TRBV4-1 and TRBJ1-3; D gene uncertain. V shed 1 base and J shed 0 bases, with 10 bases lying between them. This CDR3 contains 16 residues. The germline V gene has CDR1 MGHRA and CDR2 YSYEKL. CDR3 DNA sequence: TGCGCCAGCAGCCAAGTCGTCAGTTCCTCTGGAAACACCATATATTTT. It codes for CASSQVVSSSGNTIYF.

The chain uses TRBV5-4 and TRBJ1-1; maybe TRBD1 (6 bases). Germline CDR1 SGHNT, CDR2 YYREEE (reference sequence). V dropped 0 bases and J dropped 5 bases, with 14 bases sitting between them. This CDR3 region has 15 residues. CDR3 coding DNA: TGTGCCAGCAGCTTGGCCGCCAGGGGCAAGACTGAAGCTTTCTTT. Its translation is CASSLAARGKTEAFF.

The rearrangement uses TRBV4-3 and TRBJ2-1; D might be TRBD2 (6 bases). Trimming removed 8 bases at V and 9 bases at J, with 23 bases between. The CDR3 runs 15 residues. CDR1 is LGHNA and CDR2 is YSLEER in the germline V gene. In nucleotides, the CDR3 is TGCGCCAGCGCTGCTCGGGAGCGAATGGACGGTGAGCAGTTCTTC. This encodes CASAARERMDGEQFF.

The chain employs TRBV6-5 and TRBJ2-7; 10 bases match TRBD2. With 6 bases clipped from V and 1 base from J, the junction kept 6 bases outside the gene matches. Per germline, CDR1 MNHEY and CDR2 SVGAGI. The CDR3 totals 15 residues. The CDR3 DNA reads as TGTGCCAGCAGCCGTACTAGCGGGGATTCCTACGAGCAGTACTTC. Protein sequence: CASSRTSGDSYEQYF.

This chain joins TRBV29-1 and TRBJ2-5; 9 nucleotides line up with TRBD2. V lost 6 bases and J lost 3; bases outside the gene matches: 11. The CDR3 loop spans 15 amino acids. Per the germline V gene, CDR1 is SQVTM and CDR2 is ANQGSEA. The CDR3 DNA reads TGCAGCGTCGACGGCCGGGCTAGCGGGAAAGAGACCCAGTACTTC. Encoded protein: CSVDGRASGKETQYF.

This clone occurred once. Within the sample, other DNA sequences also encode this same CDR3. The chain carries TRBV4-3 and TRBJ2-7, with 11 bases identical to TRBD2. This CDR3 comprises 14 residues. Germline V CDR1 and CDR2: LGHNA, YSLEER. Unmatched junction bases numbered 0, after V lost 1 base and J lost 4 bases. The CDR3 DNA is TGCGCCAGCAGCCAAGGGACTAGCGGGTACGAGCAGTACTTC. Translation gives CASSQGTSGYEQYF.

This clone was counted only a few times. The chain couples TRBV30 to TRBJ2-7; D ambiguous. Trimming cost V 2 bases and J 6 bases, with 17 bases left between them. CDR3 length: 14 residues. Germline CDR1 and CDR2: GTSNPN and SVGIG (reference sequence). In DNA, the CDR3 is TGTGCCTGGAGTCCCGAGGCCGAACGGTCCGAGCAGTACTTC. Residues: CAWSPEAERSEQYF.

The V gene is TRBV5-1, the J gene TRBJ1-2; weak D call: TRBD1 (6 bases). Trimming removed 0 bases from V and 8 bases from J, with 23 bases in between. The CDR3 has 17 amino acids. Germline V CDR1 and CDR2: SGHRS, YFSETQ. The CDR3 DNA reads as TGCGCCAGCAGCTTGGTCACCGGGCCCCCAGGTGACAGGGGCTACACCTTC. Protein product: CASSLVTGPPGDRGYTF.

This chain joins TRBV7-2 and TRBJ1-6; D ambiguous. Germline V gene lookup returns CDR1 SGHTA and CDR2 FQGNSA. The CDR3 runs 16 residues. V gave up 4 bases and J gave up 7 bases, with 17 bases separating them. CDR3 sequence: CASSSQGGFLNSPLHF. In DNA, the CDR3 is TGTGCCAGCAGCTCCCAAGGAGGTTTCCTCAATTCACCCCTCCACTTT. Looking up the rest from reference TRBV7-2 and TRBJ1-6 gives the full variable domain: GAGVSQSPSNKVTEKGKDVELRCDPISGHTALYWYRQSLGQGLEFLIYFQGNSAPDKSGLPSDRFSAERTGGSVSTLTIQRTQQEDSAVYLCASSSQGGFLNSPLHFGNGTRLTVT.

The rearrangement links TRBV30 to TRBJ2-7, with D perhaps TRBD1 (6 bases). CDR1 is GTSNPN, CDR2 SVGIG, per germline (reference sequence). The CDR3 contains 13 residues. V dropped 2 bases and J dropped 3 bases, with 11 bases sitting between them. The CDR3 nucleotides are TGTGCCTGGAGTCTTGGACAGATCTACGAGCAGTACTTC. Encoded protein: CAWSLGQIYEQYF.

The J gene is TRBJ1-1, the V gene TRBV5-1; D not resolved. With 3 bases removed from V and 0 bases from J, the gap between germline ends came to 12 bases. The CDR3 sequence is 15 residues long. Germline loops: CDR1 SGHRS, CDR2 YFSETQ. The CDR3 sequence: CASSSPGGMNTEAFF. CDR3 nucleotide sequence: TGCGCCAGCAGCTCTCCCGGTGGTATGAACACTGAAGCTTTCTTT.

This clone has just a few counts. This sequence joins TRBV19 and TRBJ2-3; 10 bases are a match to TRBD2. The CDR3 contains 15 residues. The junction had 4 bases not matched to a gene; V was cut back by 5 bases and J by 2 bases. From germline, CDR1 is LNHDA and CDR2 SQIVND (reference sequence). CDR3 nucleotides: TGTGCCAGTAGTTCACTAGCGGGGCCCACAGATACGCAGTATTTT. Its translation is CASSSLAGPTDTQYF.

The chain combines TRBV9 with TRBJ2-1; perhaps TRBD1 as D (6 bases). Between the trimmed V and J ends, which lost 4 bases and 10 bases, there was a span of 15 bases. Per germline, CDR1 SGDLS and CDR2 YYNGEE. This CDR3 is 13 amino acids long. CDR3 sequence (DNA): TGTGCCAGCAGCTTCAGGGGATCAGGAGAGCAGTTCTTC. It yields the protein CASSFRGSGEQFF.

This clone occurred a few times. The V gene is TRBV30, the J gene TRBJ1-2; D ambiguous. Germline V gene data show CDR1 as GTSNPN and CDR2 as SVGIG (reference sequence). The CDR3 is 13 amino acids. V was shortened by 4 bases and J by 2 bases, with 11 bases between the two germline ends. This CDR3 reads CAWIDLGNYGYTF. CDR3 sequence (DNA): TGTGCCTGGATTGATTTGGGCAACTATGGCTACACCTTC.

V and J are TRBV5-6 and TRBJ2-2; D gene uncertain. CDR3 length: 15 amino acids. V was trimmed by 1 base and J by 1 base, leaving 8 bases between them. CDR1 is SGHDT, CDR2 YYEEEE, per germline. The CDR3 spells CASSLFPGNTGELFF. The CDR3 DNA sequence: TGTGCCAGCAGCTTGTTTCCGGGGAACACCGGGGAGCTGTTTTTT. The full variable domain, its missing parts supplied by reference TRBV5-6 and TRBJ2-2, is DAGVTQSPTHLIKTRGQQVTLRCSPKSGHDTVSWYQQALGQGPQFIFQYYEEEERQRGNFPDRFSGHQFPNYSSELNVNALLLGDSALYLCASSLFPGNTGELFFGEGSRLTVL.

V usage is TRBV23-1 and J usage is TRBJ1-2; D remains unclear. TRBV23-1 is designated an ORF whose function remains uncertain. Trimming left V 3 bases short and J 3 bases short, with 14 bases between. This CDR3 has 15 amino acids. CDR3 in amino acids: CASSHPISLDYGYTF. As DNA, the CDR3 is TGCGCCAGCAGTCACCCAATCAGTCTCGACTATGGCTACACCTTC.

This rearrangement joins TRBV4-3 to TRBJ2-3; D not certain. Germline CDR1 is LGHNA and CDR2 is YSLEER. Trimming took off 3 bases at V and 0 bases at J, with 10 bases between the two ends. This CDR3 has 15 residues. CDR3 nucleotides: TGCGCCAGCAGCCAGGGCCAGGTGAGCACAGATACGCAGTATTTT. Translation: CASSQGQVSTDTQYF.

The CDR3 spells CASSQGGSYQETQYF. CDR3 sequence (DNA): TGTGCCAGCAGCCAAGGGGGCAGCTACCAAGAGACCCAGTACTTC. The rearrangement joins TRBV4-2 to TRBJ2-5, with D possibly TRBD1 on 5 matching bases. This CDR3 is built from 15 residues. Between the trimmed V and J ends, which lost 1 base and 0 bases, there was a span of 9 bases. Germline-derived CDR1 and CDR2 are LGHNA and YNFKEQ.

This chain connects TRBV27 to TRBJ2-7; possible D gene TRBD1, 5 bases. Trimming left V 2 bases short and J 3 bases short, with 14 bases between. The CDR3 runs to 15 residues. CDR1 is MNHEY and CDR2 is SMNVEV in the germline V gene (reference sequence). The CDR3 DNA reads TGTGCCAGCAGTTTAATCAGGGTGGGGATCTACGAGCAGTACTTC. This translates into CASSLIRVGIYEQYF.

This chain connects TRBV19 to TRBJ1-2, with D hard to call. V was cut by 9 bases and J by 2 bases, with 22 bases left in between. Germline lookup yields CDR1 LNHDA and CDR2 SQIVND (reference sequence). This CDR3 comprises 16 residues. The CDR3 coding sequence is TGTGCCAGCAGAAAAGCCGCCGCGGCGGAAAACTATGGCTACACCTTC. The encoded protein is CASRKAAAAENYGYTF.

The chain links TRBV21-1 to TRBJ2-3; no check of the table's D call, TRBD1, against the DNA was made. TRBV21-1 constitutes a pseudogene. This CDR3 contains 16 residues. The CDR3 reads CASRLRGGCDTDTQYF. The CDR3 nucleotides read TGTGCCAGCCGGCTACGAGGGGGATGTGACACAGATACGCAGTATTTT.

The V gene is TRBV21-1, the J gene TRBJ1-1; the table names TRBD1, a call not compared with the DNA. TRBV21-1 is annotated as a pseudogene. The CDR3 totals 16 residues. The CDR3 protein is CASSKFPLGPYTEAFF. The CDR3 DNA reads TGTGCCAGCAGCAAATTCCCCCTGGGGCCTTACACTGAAGCTTTCTTT.

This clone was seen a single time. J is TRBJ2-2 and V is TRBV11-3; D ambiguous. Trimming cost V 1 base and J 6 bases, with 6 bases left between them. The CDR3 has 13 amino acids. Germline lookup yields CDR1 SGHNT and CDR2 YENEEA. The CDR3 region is CASSLGLPGELFF. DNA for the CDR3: TGTGCCAGCAGCTTAGGTCTCCCCGGGGAGCTGTTTTTT. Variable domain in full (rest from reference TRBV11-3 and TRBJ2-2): EAGVVQSPRYKIIEKKQPVAFWCNPISGHNTLYWYLQNLGQGPELLIRYENEEAVDDSQLPKDRFSAERLKGVDSTLKIQPAELGDSAVYLCASSLGLPGELFFGEGSRLTVL.

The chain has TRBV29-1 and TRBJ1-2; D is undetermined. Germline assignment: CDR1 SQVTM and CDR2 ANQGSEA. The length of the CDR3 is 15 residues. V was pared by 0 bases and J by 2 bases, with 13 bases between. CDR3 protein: CSVEDRGRLNYGYTF. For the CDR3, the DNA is TGCAGCGTTGAAGATCGCGGCAGACTCAACTATGGCTACACCTTC.

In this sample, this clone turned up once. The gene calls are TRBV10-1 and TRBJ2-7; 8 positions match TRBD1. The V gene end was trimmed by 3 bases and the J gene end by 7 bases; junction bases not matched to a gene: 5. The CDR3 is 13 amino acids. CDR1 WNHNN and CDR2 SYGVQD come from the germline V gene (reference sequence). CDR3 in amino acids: CASSDGQGNEQYF. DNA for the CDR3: TGCGCCAGCAGTGACGGACAGGGTAATGAGCAGTACTTC.

The chain's CDR3 is CASSLAGHSHRGEQYF. The CDR3 DNA reads as TGCGCCAGCAGCTTGGCCGGGCACTCTCACCGGGGGGAGCAGTACTTC. This chain links TRBV5-1 with TRBJ2-7; TRBD2 might be the D (6 bases). Looked up from germline, CDR1 is SGHRS and CDR2 is YFSETQ. With 0 bases removed from V and 7 bases from J, the gap between germline ends came to 20 bases. The length of the CDR3 is 16 residues.

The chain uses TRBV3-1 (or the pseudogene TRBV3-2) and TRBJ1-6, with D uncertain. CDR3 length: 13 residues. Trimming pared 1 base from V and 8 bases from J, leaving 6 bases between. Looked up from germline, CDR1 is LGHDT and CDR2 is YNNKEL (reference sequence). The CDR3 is CASSQGGDSPLHF. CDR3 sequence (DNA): TGTGCCAGCAGCCAAGGCGGTGATTCACCCCTCCACTTT.

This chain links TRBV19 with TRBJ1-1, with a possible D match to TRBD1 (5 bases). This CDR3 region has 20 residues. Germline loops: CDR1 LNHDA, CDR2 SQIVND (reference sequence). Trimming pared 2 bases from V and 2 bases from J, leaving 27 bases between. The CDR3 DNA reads TGTGCCAGTAGTATATTAAGCCTTGGGGCGCAATTTTTAGGTAACACTGAAGCTTTCTTT. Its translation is CASSILSLGAQFLGNTEAFF.